The 4 T cell receptor beta chains below were found in one sample sequenced in a study of blood T cell repertoires in COVID-19. TCRdb's copy holds only in-frame clones and misses some; the assay was immunoSEQ multiplex PCR. The table includes 150,000 to 200,000 clones, almost 80% detected once. The sequenced material came from peripheral blood. All receptors derive from a man between 60 and 75 years old with active or convalescent COVID-19.

This clone was recorded only once. The V gene is TRBV11-3, the J gene TRBJ2-1, with 7 bases fitting TRBD2. Germline CDR1 reads SGHNT; CDR2 reads YENEEA. This CDR3 region has 13 residues. The V gene end was trimmed by 6 bases and the J gene end by 4 bases; junction bases not matched to a gene: 3. The CDR3: CASSQRGYNEQFF. The CDR3 coding sequence is TGTGCCAGCAGTCAGCGGGGTTACAATGAGCAGTTCTTC.

The chain combines TRBV27 with TRBJ2-1; 8 nucleotides align to TRBD1. This CDR3 is built from 19 residues. From germline, CDR1 is MNHEY and CDR2 SMNVEV (reference sequence). Trimming at V came to 5 bases and at J to 8 bases, leaving 23 bases not matched to a gene. CDR3 in DNA: TGTGCCAGCAGTGGCGGACAGGGAAATCTAAATTCGAAATCCTATGAGCAGTTCTTC. Its translation is CASSGGQGNLNSKSYEQFF.

The chain joins TRBV29-1 to TRBJ1-2; 9 nucleotides agree with TRBD1. The CDR3 sequence is 12 residues long. Germline CDR1 and CDR2: SQVTM and ANQGSEA. The V segment lost 4 bases and the J segment 8 bases; nucleotides outside the gene matches: 5. CDR3 region: CSVGGQGSGYTF. CDR3 DNA: TGCAGCGTTGGGGGACAGGGAAGCGGCTACACCTTC. The full variable domain, its missing parts supplied by reference TRBV29-1 and TRBJ1-2, is SAVISQKPSRDICQRGTSLTIQCQVDSQVTMMFWYRQQPGQSLTLIATANQGSEATYESGFVIDKFPISRPNLTFSTLTVSNMSPEDSSIYLCSVGGQGSGYTFGSGTRLTVV.

The J gene is TRBJ2-7, the V gene TRBV19, with TRBD1 matching over 8 bases. V was pared by 5 bases and J by 3 bases, with 24 bases of the junction left unmatched. Germline V gene data show CDR1 as LNHDA and CDR2 as SQIVND (reference sequence). This CDR3 has 20 amino acids. The CDR3 is CASSRTGGRAHGRSVYEQYF. CDR3 nucleotide sequence: TGTGCCAGTAGTCGCACAGGGGGGCGAGCCCACGGTAGGTCGGTCTACGAGCAGTACTTC.